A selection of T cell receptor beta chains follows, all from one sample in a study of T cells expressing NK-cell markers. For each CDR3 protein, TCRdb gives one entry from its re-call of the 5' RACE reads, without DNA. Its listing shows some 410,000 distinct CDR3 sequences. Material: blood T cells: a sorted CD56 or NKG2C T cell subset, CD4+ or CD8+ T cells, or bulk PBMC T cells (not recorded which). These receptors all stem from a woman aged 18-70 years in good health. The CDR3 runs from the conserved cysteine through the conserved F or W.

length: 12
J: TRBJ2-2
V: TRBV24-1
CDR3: CATSEVTGELFF

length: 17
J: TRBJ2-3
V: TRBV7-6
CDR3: CASSRLAGGRSTDTQYF

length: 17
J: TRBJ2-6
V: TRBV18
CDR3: CASSPWGAGSGANVLTF

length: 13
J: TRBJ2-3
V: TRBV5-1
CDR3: CASSARTGDTQYF

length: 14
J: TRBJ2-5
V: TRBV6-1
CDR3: CASSEAGGDVTQYF

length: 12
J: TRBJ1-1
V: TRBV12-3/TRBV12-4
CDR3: CASSFWGTEAFF

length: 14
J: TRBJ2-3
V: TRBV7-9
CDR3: CASSSDRAADTQYF

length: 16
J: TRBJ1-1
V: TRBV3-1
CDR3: CASSQDLSRPNTEAFF

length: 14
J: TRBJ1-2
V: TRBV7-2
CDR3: CASSLGAGRYGYTF

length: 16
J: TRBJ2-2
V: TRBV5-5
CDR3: CASSLSTSGRPGELFF

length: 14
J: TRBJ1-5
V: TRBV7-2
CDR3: CASSPRGFNQPQHF

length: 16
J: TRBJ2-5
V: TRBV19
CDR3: CASSGPEDRDQETQYF

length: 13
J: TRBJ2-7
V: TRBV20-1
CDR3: CSAGTGGLYEQYF

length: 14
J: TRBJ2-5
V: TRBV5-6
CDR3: CASSLFWGEETQYF

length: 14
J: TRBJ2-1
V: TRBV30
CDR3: CAWSGVSSYNEQFF

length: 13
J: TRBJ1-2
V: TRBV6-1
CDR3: CASTLGRLYGYTF

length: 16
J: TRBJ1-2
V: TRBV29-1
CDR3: CSVAGGQGAANYGYTF

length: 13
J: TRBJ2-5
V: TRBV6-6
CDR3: CASSYSGEETQYF

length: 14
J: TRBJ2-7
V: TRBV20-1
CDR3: CSARPPPGAYEQYF

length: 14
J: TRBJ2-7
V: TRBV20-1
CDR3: CSADSHRAGVVQYF

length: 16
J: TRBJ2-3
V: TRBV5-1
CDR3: CASSSSLAGIGDTQYF

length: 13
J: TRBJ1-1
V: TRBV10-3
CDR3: CAIREDRVPEAFF

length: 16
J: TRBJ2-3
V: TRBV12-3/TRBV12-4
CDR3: CASSLGASPGVNTQYF

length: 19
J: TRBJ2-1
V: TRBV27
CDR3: CASSLYWASGGPDYNEQFF

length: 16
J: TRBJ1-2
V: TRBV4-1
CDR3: CASSQEPGATNYGYTF

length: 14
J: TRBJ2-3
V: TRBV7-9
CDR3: CASSSTLAGNTQYF

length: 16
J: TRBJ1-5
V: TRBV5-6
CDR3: CASSSLGQNDNQPQHF

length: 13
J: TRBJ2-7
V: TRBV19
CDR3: CASSTRTSYEQYF

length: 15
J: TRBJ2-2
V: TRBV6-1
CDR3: CASLRGTGDTGELFF

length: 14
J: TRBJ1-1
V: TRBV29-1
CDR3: CSVVSYGGNTEAFF

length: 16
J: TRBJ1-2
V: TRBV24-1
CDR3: CATSDRGQAQPYGYTF

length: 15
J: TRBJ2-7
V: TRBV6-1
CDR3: CASSEGRGIFYEQYF

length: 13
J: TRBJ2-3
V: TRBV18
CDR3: CASSPAVADTQYF

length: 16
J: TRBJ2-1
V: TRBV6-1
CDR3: CASSSFAGVSYNEQFF

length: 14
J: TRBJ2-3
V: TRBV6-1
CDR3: CASRRQGAPDTQYF

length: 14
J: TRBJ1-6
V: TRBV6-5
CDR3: CASSFPGDNSPLHF

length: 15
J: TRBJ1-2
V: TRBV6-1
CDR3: CASTFRDSFSGGYTF

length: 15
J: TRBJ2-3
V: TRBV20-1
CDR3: CSARPRSGRTDTQYF

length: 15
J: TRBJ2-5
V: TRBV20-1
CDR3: CSARDARRNQETQYF

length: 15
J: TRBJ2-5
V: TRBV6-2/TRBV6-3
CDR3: CASSTSRGASETQYF

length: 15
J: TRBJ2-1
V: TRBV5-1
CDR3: CASSLGGQQHNEQFF

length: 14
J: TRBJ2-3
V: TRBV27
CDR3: CASSSPSVTDTQYF

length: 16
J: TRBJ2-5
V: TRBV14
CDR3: CASSQSSRAPLGAQYF

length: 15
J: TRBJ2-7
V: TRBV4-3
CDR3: CASSQGQGDSYEQYF

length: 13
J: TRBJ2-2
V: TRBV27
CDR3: CASRTSGPGELFF

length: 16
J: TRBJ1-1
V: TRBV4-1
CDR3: CASSQDVIGGNTEAFF